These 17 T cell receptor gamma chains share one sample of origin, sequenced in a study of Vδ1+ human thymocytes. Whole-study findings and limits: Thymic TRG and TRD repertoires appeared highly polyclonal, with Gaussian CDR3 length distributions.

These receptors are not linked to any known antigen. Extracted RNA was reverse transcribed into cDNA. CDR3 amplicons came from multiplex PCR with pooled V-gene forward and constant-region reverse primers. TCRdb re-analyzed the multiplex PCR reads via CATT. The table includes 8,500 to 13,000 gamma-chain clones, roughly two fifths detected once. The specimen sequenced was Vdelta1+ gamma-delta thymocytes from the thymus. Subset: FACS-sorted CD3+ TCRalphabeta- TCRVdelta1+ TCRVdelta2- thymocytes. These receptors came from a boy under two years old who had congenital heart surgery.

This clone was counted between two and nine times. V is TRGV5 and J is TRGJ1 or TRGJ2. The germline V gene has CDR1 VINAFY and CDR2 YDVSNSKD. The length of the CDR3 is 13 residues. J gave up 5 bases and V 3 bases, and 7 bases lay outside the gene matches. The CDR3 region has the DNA TGTGCCACCTGGGACGTAACGAATTATAAGAAACTCTTT. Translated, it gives CATWDVTNYKKLF.

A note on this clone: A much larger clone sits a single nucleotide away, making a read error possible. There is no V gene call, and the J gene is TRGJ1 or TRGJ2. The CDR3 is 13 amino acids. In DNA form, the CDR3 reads TGTGCCACCTGTGACAGGCCGAATTATAAGAAACTCTTT. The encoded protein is CATCDRPNYKKLF.

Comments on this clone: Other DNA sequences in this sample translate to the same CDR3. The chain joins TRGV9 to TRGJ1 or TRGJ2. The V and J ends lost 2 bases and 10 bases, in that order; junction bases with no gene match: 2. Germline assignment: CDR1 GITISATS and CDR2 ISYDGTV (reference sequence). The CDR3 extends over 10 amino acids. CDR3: CALWEAKKLF. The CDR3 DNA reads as TGTGCCTTGTGGGAGGCGAAGAAACTCTTT.

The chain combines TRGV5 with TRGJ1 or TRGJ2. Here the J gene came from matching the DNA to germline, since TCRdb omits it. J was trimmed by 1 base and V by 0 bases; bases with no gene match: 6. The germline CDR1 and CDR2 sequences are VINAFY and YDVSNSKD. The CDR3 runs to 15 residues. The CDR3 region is CATWDRGPNYYKKLF. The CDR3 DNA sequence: TGTGCCACCTGGGACAGGGGCCCCAATTATTATAAGAAACTCTTT.

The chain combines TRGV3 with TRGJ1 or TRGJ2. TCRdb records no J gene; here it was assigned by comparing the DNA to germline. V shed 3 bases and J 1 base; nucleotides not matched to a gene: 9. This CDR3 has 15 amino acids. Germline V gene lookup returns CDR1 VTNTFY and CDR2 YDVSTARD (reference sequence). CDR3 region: CATWDGAKNYYKKLF. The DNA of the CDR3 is TGTGCCACCTGGGACGGGGCAAAAAATTATTATAAGAAACTCTTT.

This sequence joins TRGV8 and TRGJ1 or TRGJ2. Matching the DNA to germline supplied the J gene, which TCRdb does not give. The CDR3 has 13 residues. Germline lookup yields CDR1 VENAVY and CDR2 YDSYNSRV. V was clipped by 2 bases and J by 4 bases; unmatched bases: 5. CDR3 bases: TGTGCCACCTGGGATATGCGGTATTATAAGAAACTCTTT. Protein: CATWDMRYYKKLF.

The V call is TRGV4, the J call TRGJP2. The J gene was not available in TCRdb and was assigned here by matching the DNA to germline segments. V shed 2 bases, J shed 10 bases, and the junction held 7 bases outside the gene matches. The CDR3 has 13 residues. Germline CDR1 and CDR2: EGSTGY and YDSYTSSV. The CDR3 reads CATWDVDAWIKTF. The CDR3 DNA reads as TGTGCCACCTGGGATGTAGATGCTTGGATCAAGACGTTT.

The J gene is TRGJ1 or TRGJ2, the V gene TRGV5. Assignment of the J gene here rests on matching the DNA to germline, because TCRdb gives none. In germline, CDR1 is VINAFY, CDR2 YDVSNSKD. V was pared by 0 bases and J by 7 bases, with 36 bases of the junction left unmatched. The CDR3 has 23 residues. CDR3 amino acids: CATWDRPFPPRGCRARDKYKKLF. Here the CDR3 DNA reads TGTGCCACCTGGGACAGGCCGTTCCCCCCGAGGGGATGTAGAGCCCGAGATAAATATAAGAAACTCTTT.

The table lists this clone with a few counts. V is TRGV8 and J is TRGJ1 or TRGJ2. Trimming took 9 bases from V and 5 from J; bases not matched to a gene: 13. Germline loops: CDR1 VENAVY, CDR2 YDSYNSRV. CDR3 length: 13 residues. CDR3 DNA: TGTGCCACCCGAACTGGGGGTCATTATAAGAAACTCTTT. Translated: CATRTGGHYKKLF.

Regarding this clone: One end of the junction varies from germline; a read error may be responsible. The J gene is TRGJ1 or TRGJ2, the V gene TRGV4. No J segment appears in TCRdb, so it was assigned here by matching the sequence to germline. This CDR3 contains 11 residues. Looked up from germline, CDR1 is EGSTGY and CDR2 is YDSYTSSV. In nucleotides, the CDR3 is TGTGCCAACTGGTCTGATTATAAGAAACTCTTT. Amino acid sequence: CANWSDYKKLF.

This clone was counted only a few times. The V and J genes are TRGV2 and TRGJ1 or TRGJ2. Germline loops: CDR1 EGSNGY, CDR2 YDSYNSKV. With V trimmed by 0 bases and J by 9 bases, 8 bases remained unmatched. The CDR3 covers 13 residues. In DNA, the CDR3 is TGTGCCACCTGGGACGGGCCCTGGGGTAAGAAACTCTTT. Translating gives CATWDGPWGKKLF.

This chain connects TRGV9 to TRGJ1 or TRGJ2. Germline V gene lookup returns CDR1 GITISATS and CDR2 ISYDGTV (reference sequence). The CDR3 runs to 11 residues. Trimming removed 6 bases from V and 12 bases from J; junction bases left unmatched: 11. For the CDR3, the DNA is TGTGCCTTGTGGACGTCTGGGGGGAAACTCTTT. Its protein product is CALWTSGGKLF.

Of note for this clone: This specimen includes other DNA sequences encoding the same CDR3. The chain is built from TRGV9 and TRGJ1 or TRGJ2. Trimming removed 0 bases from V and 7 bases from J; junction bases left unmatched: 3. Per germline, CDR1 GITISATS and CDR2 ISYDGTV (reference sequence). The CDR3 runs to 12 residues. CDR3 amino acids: CALWEVGYKKLF. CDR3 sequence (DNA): TGTGCCTTGTGGGAGGTGGGCTATAAGAAACTCTTT.

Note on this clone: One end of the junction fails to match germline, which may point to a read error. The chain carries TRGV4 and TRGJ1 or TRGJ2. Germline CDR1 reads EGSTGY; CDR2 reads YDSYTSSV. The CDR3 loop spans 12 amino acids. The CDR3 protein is CATGDNYYKKLF. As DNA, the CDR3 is TGTGCCACCGGGGACAATTATTATAAGAAACTCTTT.

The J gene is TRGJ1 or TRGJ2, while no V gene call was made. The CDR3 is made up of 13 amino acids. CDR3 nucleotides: TGTGCCACCTGGGATGTAGGGGCTTATAAGAAACTCTTT. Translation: CATWDVGAYKKLF.

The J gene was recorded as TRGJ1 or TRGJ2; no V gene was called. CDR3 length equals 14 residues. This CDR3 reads CATWDRVDYYKKLF. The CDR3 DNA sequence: TGTGCCACCTGGGATCGGGTGGATTATTATAAGAAACTCTTT.

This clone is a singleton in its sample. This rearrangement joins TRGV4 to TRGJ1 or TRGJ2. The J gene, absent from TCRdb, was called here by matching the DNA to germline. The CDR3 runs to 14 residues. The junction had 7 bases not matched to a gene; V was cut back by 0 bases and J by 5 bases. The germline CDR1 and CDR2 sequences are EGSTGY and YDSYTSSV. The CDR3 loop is CATWDGRIHYKKLF. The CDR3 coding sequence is TGTGCCACCTGGGATGGGCGGATTCATTATAAGAAACTCTTT.